This entry features one TCR beta chain sequence. Trimming left V 8 bases short and J 2 bases short, with 10 bases between. The CDR3 contains 13 residues. From germline, CDR1 is SNHLY and CDR2 FYNNEI. The data were obtained in a study of long-term antiretroviral therapy in people with HIV. immunoSEQ v3.0 was run at survey level. This table comes from immunoSEQ multiplex PCR, and its TCRdb copy is limited to in-frame clones, with some not included. The sample consists of over 30,000 clones, 95% to 98% of them appearing once. The chain couples TRBV2 to TRBJ1-5, with no clear D. Source: unsorted PBMCs, taken 6.9 years after starting antiretroviral therapy. This TCR derives from a man aged 25 to 40 with HIV. The CDR3 DNA reads as TGTGCCAGCCAGGAGAGGGGCAATCAGCCCCAGCATTTT. Translated: CASQERGNQPQHF.